Listed here is a single T cell receptor beta chain. This clonotype has a single count. This receptor's antigen is unknown. No base quality information exists; no much larger clone differs at one position. A single read is weak support. TCR beta CDR3 regions were amplified from RNA transcripts. For the first round of RT-PCR on the TCR CDR3, the HTBI primer set was used together with the Qiagen OneStep RT-PCR kit. Libraries were constructed in a second round of multiplex PCR, after which size selection and purification were performed. The libraries were sequenced on an Illumina HiSeq2000 using paired-end 100 bp reads. The authors processed their data as follows. SOAPnuke was used to process the raw data, removing reads that contained adapters or uncalled bases, had a mean Phred below 15, or lacked an exact match to the constant primer or identifier. COPE v1.2.5 was used to merge high-quality paired reads, and clonotypes were defined as unique nucleotide sequences. MiTCR v1.1 was used to align the clonotypes against IMGT TRBV, TRBD and TRBJ reference segments. Only V-J combinations with frequency above 0.0001, covering about 99% of repertoires, were analysed. The TCS score was defined as the ratio of F50 (clonal expansion) to E x V (chaos), calculated using BLOSUM62-based TCRdist between CDR3 peptides within each V-J. Welch's t-statistics and random forest reduced several hundred V-J features to 10 to 15, which were used in a naive Bayes classifier (R e1071). TCRdb reprocessed the public reads (quality trimming at Q25 with fastp, clone calling with MiXCR) and kept in-frame beta chains. Every distinct CDR3 protein forms one entry, paired with its most common genes and DNA. The V and J calls shown here were made by TCRdb, not taken from the authors' results. Present in this sample are about 540,000 distinct CDR3 sequences, 35% to 55% of which were seen just once. 8.2% of the sample belongs to the ten largest clones.

This specimen comes from a study of T cells in Graves' hyperthyroidism and ophthalmopathy (dated by TCRdb to about 2019). Broadly, across the study: To identify TCR V-J signatures that set the groups apart, the researchers used a discovery cohort of about a hundred patients, made up of around 40 with Graves' ophthalmopathy and 55 to 65 with stable Graves' hyperthyroidism. An independent validation cohort of under 20 hyperthyroidism patients and some 15 patients who later progressed to ophthalmopathy tested prospective prediction of ophthalmopathy. The roughly 90 discovery patients were divided at random into training and test sets in a 7:3 ratio. In several Graves' hyperthyroidism patients, the study also compared T-cell repertoires from thyroid tissue with T-cell repertoires from blood. After sampling, hyperthyroidism patients received methimazole starting at 30 mg daily, and ophthalmopathy patients received high-dose intravenous methylprednisolone. The paper reports TCR Vbeta CDR3 sequencing of about 140 peripheral blood samples: some 41 ophthalmopathy, around 80 hyperthyroidism and around 17 progressor patients. Paper-wide results and their limitations: Ophthalmopathy was separated from stable hyperthyroidism by a 13 V-J signature model, with roughly 88% sensitivity and about 81% specificity obtained in cross-validation and 80%/75% obtained in testing. No statistical method was used to fix the sample size in advance, and group allocation was not hidden from the investigators. Most expanded thyroid clonotypes (frequency above 0.001) were also found in blood, which suggests that blood repertoires may mirror thyroid immune responses. In validation, the model predicted progression to ophthalmopathy with roughly 70% sensitivity and less than 75% specificity, a median of about 6 months before onset.

Stable Graves' hyperthyroidism was defined as the absence of progression to ophthalmopathy over 18 months of follow-up. Hyperthyroidism patients were aged 18 to 65 years and newly diagnosed, with disease duration of less than 2 months. The study excluded patients with uncontrolled infections, other autoimmune diseases, pregnancy or lactation. Diagnoses were based on clinical symptoms, serum thyroxine and TRAb, thyroid ultrasound and orbital computed tomography. Total RNA was extracted using Trizol reagent, and RNA quality was assessed on an Agilent 2100 Bioanalyzer. The origin of this receptor is a woman younger than 35 with Graves' hyperthyroidism. Donor details come from another sample of the same person, matched by shared clones. The specimen was peripheral blood or thyroid tissue (not recorded which).

The base sequence is TGTGCCTGGGACAGGGGGTTTTCACCCCTCCACTTT. This yields the protein CAWDRGFSPLHF. The V and J segments used are TRBV7-3 and TRBJ1-6, with 11 junctional bases fitting TRBD1. There are 12 amino acids in the CDR3, from cysteine to phenylalanine inclusive. Kept here is only the CDR3 DNA, which spans 36 bases and is read in frame from base 1. V ends up 11 bases short and J 9 bases short, with an unmatched junction base count of 3. CDR1 is given as SGHTA and CDR2 as FQGTGA, both from the germline V gene.